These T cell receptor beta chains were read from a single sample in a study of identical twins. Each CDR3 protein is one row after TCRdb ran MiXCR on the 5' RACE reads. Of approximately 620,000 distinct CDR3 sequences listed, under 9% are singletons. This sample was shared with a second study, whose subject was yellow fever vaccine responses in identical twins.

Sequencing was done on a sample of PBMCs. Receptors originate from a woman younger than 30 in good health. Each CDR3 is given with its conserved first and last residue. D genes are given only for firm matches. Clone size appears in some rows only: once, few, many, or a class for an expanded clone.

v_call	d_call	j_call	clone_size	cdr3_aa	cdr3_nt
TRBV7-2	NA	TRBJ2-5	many	CASSLGQPQYF	TGTGCCAGCAGCTTAGGACAGCCCCAGTACTTC
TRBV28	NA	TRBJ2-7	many	CASSLMRVGGHEQYF	TGTGCCAGCAGTTTAATGAGGGTCGGAGGGCATGAGCAGTACTTC
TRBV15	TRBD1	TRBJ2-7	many	CATSRGKIWDGTGLVYEQYF	TGTGCCACCAGCAGAGGAAAGATATGGGATGGGACAGGGCTTGTGTACGAGCAGTACTTC
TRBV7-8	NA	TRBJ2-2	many	CASHLEGKTTGELFF	TGTGCCAGCCATCTAGAGGGGAAGACCACCGGGGAGCTGTTTTTT
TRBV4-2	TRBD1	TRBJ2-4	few	CASSQVSETGGRKNIQYF	TGTGCCAGCAGCCAAGTGAGTGAAACAGGGGGCCGGAAAAACATTCAGTACTTC
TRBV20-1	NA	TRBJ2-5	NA	CSARDFRDQETQYF	TGCAGTGCTAGAGATTTCAGGGACCAAGAGACCCAGTACTTC
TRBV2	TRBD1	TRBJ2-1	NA	CASSKQGAGPNEQFF	TGTGCCAGCAGTAAACAGGGGGCTGGGCCAAATGAGCAGTTCTTC
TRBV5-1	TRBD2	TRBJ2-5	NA	CASSLAGSGGAQETQYF	TGCGCCAGCAGCTTGGCCGGTAGCGGGGGGGCCCAAGAGACCCAGTACTTC
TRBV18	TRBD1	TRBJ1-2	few	CASSPPGDRGDNYGYTF	TGTGCCAGCTCACCACCCGGGGACAGAGGGGATAACTATGGCTACACCTTC
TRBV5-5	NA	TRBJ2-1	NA	CASSSDYLEQFF	TGTGCCAGCAGCTCGGACTATCTTGAGCAGTTCTTC
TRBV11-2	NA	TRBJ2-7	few	CASSPTGRRGGYEQYF	TGTGCCAGCAGCCCGACCGGGCGAAGGGGCGGCTACGAGCAGTACTTC
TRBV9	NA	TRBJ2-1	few	CASSQRWGRSYNEQFF	TGTGCCAGCAGCCAAAGATGGGGCCGCTCCTACAATGAGCAGTTCTTC
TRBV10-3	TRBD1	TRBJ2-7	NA	CAISDITGGLNEQYF	TGTGCCATCAGTGATATAACAGGGGGTTTGAACGAGCAGTACTTC
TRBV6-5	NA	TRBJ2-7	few	CASSYGGKQYF	TGTGCCAGCAGTTACGGGGGGAAGCAGTACTTC
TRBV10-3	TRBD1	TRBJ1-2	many	CAISGPGQSYGYTF	TGTGCCATCAGTGGACCGGGACAGAGCTATGGCTACACCTTC
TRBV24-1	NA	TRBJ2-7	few	CATSTGINYEQYF	TGTGCCACCAGCACCGGGATCAACTACGAGCAGTACTTC
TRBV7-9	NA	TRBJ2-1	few	CASSFAEGNEQFF	TGTGCCAGCAGCTTCGCAGAGGGGAATGAGCAGTTCTTC
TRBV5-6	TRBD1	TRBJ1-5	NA	CASSPTGGKPQHF	TGTGCCAGCAGCCCGACAGGGGGTAAGCCCCAGCATTTT
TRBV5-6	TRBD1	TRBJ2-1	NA	CASSFVSGTGKNEQFF	TGTGCCAGCAGCTTCGTCTCCGGGACAGGGAAGAATGAGCAGTTCTTC
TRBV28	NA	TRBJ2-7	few	CASNLGYEQYF	TGTGCCAGCAACCTGGGGTACGAGCAGTACTTC
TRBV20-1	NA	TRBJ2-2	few	CSAEGLTGELFF	TGCAGTGCTGAGGGGCTTACCGGGGAGCTGTTTTTT
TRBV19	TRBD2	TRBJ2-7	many	CASSTGGGEQYF	TGTGCCAGTAGTACGGGGGGAGGCGAGCAGTACTTC
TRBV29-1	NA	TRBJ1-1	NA	CSVEGYGLNTEAFF	TGCAGCGTTGAAGGTTACGGTTTGAACACTGAAGCTTTCTTT
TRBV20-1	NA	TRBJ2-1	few	CSAHRSSYNEQFF	TGCAGTGCTCACAGGAGCTCCTACAATGAGCAGTTCTTC
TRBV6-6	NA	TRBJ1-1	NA	CASNHLGTYAFF	TGTGCCAGCAATCACCTTGGGACGTACGCTTTCTTT
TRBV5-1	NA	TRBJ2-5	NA	CASSHPLAPQETQYF	TGCGCCAGCAGCCACCCACTAGCCCCCCAAGAGACCCAGTACTTC
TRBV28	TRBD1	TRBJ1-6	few	CASSPHGDRNSPLHF	TGTGCCAGCAGTCCCCATGGGGACAGGAATTCACCCCTCCACTTT
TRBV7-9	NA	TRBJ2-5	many	CASSPWVGETETQYF	TGTGCCAGCAGCCCCTGGGTAGGGGAGACAGAGACCCAGTACTTC
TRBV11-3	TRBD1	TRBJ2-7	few	CASSHMRQGPYEQYF	TGTGCCAGCAGCCATATGCGACAGGGGCCCTACGAGCAGTACTTC
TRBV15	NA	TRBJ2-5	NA	CATSTDQTGYQETQYF	TGTGCCACCAGCACGGACCAGACAGGCTACCAAGAGACCCAGTACTTC
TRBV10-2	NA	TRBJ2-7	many	CASSHGLTYEQYF	TGCGCCAGCAGCCACGGTCTTACCTACGAGCAGTACTTC
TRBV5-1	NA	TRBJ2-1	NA	CASSLVGFYNEQFF	TGCGCCAGCAGCTTGGTGGGATTCTACAATGAGCAGTTCTTC
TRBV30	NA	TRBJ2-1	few	CASAGPRGNEQFF	TGTGCCTCCGCCGGACCCAGGGGCAATGAGCAGTTCTTC
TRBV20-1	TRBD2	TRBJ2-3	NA	CSARDGRELAATQYF	TGCAGTGCTAGAGACGGGAGGGAACTAGCGGCTACGCAGTATTTT
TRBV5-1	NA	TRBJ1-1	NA	CASSPLARRNTEAFF	TGCGCCAGCAGCCCTCTGGCCAGACGGAACACTGAAGCTTTCTTT
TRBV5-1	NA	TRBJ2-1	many	CASSSSFGNEQFF	TGCGCCAGCAGTTCTAGCTTTGGGAATGAGCAGTTCTTC
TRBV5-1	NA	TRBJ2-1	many	CASSPPNGGPYNEQFF	TGCGCCAGCAGCCCTCCAAACGGGGGTCCCTACAATGAGCAGTTCTTC
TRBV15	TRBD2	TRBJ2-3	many	CATSGKLAGDTQYF	TGTGCCACCAGCGGGAAGTTAGCGGGAGATACGCAGTATTTT
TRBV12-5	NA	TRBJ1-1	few	CASGLVPRSHPSEAFF	TGTGCTAGTGGTTTGGTACCGCGGTCCCATCCCTCTGAAGCTTTCTTT
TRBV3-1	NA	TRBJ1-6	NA	CASSQETRGWDNSPLHF	TGTGCCAGCAGCCAAGAAACCAGGGGTTGGGATAATTCACCCCTCCACTTT
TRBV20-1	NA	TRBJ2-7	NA	CSARDPGLDLHEQYF	TGCAGTGCTAGAGATCCGGGACTCGACCTCCACGAGCAGTACTTC
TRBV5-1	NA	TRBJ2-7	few	CASSLVGELYEQYF	TGCGCCAGCAGCTTGGTGGGGGAGCTTTACGAGCAGTACTTC
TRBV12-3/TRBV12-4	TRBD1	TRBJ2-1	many	CASSLDRGAYNEQFF	TGTGCCAGCAGTCTAGACAGGGGTGCCTACAATGAGCAGTTCTTC
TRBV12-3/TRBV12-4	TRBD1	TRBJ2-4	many	CASESRTGGKNIQYF	TGTGCCAGCGAATCAAGGACAGGGGGAAAAAACATTCAGTACTTC
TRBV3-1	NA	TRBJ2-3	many	CASSLESTDTQYF	TGTGCCAGCAGCCTCGAAAGCACAGATACGCAGTATTTT
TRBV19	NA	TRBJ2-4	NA	CASATGSLAKNIQYF	TGTGCCAGCGCGACAGGATCCCTAGCCAAAAACATTCAGTACTTC
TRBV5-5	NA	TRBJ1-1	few	CASSFVAQYTEAFF	TGTGCCAGCAGCTTCGTTGCACAGTACACTGAAGCTTTCTTT
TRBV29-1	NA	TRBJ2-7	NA	CSVSQGTYEQYF	TGCAGCGTTAGTCAGGGAACTTACGAGCAGTACTTC
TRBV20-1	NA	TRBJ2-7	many	CSASPNREYEQYF	TGCAGTGCTAGCCCTAACAGGGAATACGAGCAGTACTTC
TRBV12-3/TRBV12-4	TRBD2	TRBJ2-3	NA	CASSFTLGLAGTLTDTQYF	TGTGCCAGCAGTTTCACCCTCGGACTAGCGGGCACTTTGACAGATACGCAGTATTTT
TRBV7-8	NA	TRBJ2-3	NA	CASSSLSKEGGIFTDTQYF	TGTGCCAGCAGCTCCCTTTCCAAGGAAGGGGGGATTTTCACAGATACGCAGTATTTT
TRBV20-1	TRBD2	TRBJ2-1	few	CSARTSGAASYNEQFF	TGCAGTGCTAGGACTAGCGGGGCTGCCTCCTACAATGAGCAGTTCTTC
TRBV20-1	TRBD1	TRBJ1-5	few	CSARTDRGPQPQHF	TGCAGTGCTAGGACCGACAGGGGGCCTCAGCCCCAGCATTTT
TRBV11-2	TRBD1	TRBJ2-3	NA	CASSPRKPGQGRTDTQYF	TGTGCCAGCAGCCCCCGCAAGCCGGGACAGGGGCGCACAGATACGCAGTATTTT
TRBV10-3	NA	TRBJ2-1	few	CAISESPPMVRGEQFF	TGTGCCATCAGTGAGTCCCCTCCGATGGTCCGGGGTGAGCAGTTCTTC
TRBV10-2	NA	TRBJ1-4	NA	CASRGQPGKKLFF	TGCGCCAGCAGAGGACAACCCGGCAAAAAACTGTTTTTT
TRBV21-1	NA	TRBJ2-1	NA	CASSKVGRGGPYNEQFF	TGTGCCAGCAGCAAAGTTGGGCGGGGAGGCCCCTACAATGAGCAGTTCTTC
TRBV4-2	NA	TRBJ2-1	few	CASSQEFRGLYNEQFF	TGTGCCAGCAGCCAAGAATTTCGCGGCCTCTACAATGAGCAGTTCTTC
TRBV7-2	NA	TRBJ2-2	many	CASSLAAQRTGELFF	TGTGCCAGCAGCTTAGCCGCGCAGCGAACCGGGGAGCTGTTTTTT
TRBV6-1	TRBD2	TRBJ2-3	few	CASPPAVGSGVPSTDTQYF	TGTGCCAGCCCCCCCGCGGTAGGTAGCGGGGTACCGAGCACAGATACGCAGTATTTT